These 21 T cell receptor beta chains were sequenced from one sample in a study of T cells in Graves' hyperthyroidism and ophthalmopathy. Amplified TCR beta CDR3 regions derived from RNA transcripts. The HTBI primer set served for first-round RT-PCR of the TCR CDR3. TCRdb used MiXCR to reprocess the multiplex PCR reads, holding one entry per CDR3 protein. The sample carries 470,000 or so distinct CDR3 sequences, around 21% recorded once. Sequencing was carried out using blood. The receptors were sampled from a man aged 18 to 29 with Graves' hyperthyroidism.

Many counts were recorded for this clonotype. The CDR3 here is CASSPGVKETQYF. CDR3 in DNA: TGTGCCAGCAGCCCGGGCGTAAAAGAGACCCAGTACTTC. The chain joins TRBV11-1 to TRBJ2-5, with D unresolved. CDR1 and CDR2 from the germline V gene are SGHAT and FQDESV (reference sequence). The CDR3 consists of 13 residues. V was trimmed by 5 bases and J by 3 bases, leaving 10 bases between them.

This clonotype was seen at least ten times. This chain connects TRBV12-3 or TRBV12-4 to TRBJ2-5; D unresolved. With 5 bases removed from V and 5 bases from J, the gap between germline ends came to 21 bases. CDR3 length: 16 amino acids. CDR3 loop: CASSPPFGDWMETQYF. In nucleotides, the CDR3 is TGTGCCAGCAGTCCCCCCTTTGGCGATTGGATGGAGACCCAGTACTTC.

This clonotype was found many times. This sequence joins TRBV5-6 and TRBJ2-5; D remains unclear. Germline V CDR1 and CDR2: SGHDT, YYEEEE. The CDR3 runs 13 residues. The V end was cut by 4 bases, the J end by 2 bases, with 9 bases between. The CDR3 bases are TGTGCCAGCAGCGGTGGGATTCAAGAGACCCAGTACTTC. Translating it yields CASSGGIQETQYF. The full variable domain, completed using reference TRBV5-6 and TRBJ2-5, is DAGVTQSPTHLIKTRGQQVTLRCSPKSGHDTVSWYQQALGQGPQFIFQYYEEEERQRGNFPDRFSGHQFPNYSSELNVNALLLGDSALYLCASSGGIQETQYFGPGTRLLVL.

This chain joins TRBV18 and TRBJ2-5; 7 bases fit TRBD1. Germline CDR1 is KGHSH and CDR2 is LQKENI. This CDR3 has 18 amino acids. V was pared by 3 bases and J by 5 bases, with 18 bases of the junction left unmatched. The CDR3 here is CASSPKMMTGWIVETQYF. CDR3 in DNA: TGTGCCAGCTCACCGAAAATGATGACAGGGTGGATTGTGGAGACCCAGTACTTC.

V is TRBV12-3 or TRBV12-4 and J is TRBJ1-2; TRBD1 might be the D (5 bases). There are 13 residues in the CDR3. V lost 5 bases, J lost 6 bases, and 13 bases lay in between. The CDR3 protein is CASSAEGPDGYTF. The CDR3 nucleotides are TGTGCCAGCAGTGCAGAGGGACCCGATGGCTACACCTTC.

The chain combines TRBV3-1 with TRBJ2-2, with D uncertain. V was shortened by 4 bases and J by 4 bases, with 7 bases between the two germline ends. Germline values: CDR1 LGHDT, CDR2 YNNKEL (reference sequence). This CDR3 has 13 residues. The CDR3 nucleotides are TGTGCCAGCAGCCTTTCCACCACCGGGGAGCTGTTTTTT. It specifies CASSLSTTGELFF. Full variable domain (missing parts from reference TRBV3-1 and TRBJ2-2): DTAVSQTPKYLVTQMGNDKSIKCEQNLGHDTMYWYKQDSKKFLKIMFSYNNKELIINETVPNRFSPKSPDKAHLNLHINSLELGDSAVYFCASSLSTTGELFFGEGSRLTVL.

This clonotype was detected once. The chain couples TRBV12-3 or TRBV12-4 to TRBJ2-7, with 15 bases matching TRBD2. J lost 6 bases, V lost 6 bases, and 6 bases had no gene match. This CDR3 comprises 15 residues. The CDR3 DNA sequence: TGTGCCAGCAGGCCGCCGGGACTAGCGGGAGGCGAGCAGTACTTC. Amino acids: CASRPPGLAGGEQYF.

The table lists this clonotype with many counts. J is TRBJ2-5 and V is TRBV2, with 8 bases matching TRBD1. The V gene's germline CDR1 is SNHLY and CDR2 FYNNEI. The trim removed 3 bases at V and 4 bases at J, leaving 7 bases unmatched. The CDR3 contains 15 residues. This chain's CDR3 is CASSDDRTGRETQYF. CDR3 in DNA: TGTGCCAGCAGTGATGACCGGACAGGGCGAGAGACCCAGTACTTC.

This clonotype was observed a few times. The rearrangement links TRBV4-1 to TRBJ1-5, with no clear D. Per the germline V gene, CDR1 is MGHRA and CDR2 is YSYEKL. Trimming removed 3 bases from V and 3 bases from J, with 9 bases in between. The CDR3 consists of 14 residues. The CDR3 is CASSQASSNQPQHF. The DNA of the CDR3 is TGCGCCAGCAGCCAGGCATCTTCCAATCAGCCCCAGCATTTT.

This clonotype was seen many times. The genes are TRBV4-2 and TRBJ1-2; D not resolved. The CDR3 runs to 13 residues. V was shortened by 0 bases and J by 3 bases, with 5 bases between the two germline ends. CDR1 is LGHNA, CDR2 YNFKEQ, per germline. CDR3 protein: CASSQDPDYGYTF. The CDR3 DNA follows: TGTGCCAGCAGCCAAGACCCGGACTATGGCTACACCTTC.

The table lists this clonotype with a few counts. J is TRBJ1-1 and V is TRBV30, with D hard to call. Trimming removed 0 bases at V and 7 bases at J, with 9 bases between. Germline V gene lookup returns CDR1 GTSNPN and CDR2 SVGIG (reference sequence). There are 12 residues in the CDR3. CDR3 amino acids: CAWSVMIIEAFF. The DNA of the CDR3 is TGTGCCTGGAGTGTAATGATCATTGAAGCTTTCTTT.

The chain recombines TRBV6-1 with TRBJ2-5; D ambiguous. This CDR3 is 10 amino acids long. Germline CDR1 and CDR2: MNHNS and SASEGT. V lost 4 bases to trimming and J lost 6 bases, with 3 bases between them. As DNA, the CDR3 is TGTGCCAGCAGTGTCCAGACCCAGTACTTC. Amino acid sequence: CASSVQTQYF.

The sample holds a few counts of this clonotype. The chain is built from TRBV30 and TRBJ1-1, with no clear D. The CDR3 covers 14 residues. In germline, CDR1 is GTSNPN, CDR2 SVGIG (reference sequence). Trimming pared 2 bases from V and 0 bases from J, leaving 10 bases between. Here the CDR3 reads CAWSLGPVNTEAFF. In DNA form, the CDR3 reads TGTGCCTGGAGTCTGGGCCCGGTGAACACTGAAGCTTTCTTT. Based on the CDR3 plus reference TRBV30 and TRBJ1-1, the full variable domain is SQTIHQWPATLVQPVGSPLSLECTVEGTSNPNLYWYRQAAGRGLQLLFYSVGIGQISSEVPQNLSASRPQDRQFILSSKKLLLSDSGFYLCAWSLGPVNTEAFFGQGTRLTVV.

This clonotype was seen many times. The chain couples TRBV11-3 to TRBJ2-3; D is undetermined. The V end lost 1 base, the J end lost 2 bases, and 7 bases lay between the germline ends. Germline loops: CDR1 SGHNT, CDR2 YENEEA. This CDR3 region has 14 residues. The CDR3 DNA is TGTGCCAGCAGCTTAGGGGTCACCACAGATACGCAGTATTTT. Translation: CASSLGVTTDTQYF. The entire variable domain, with the rest obtained from reference TRBV11-3 and TRBJ2-3, is as follows: EAGVVQSPRYKIIEKKQPVAFWCNPISGHNTLYWYLQNLGQGPELLIRYENEEAVDDSQLPKDRFSAERLKGVDSTLKIQPAELGDSAVYLCASSLGVTTDTQYFGPGTRLTVL.

In this sample, this clonotype turned up many times. The chain recombines TRBV27 with TRBJ1-1; D is perhaps TRBD1 (5 bases). Trimming pared 4 bases from V and 0 bases from J, leaving 18 bases between. The germline CDR1 and CDR2 sequences are MNHEY and SMNVEV (reference sequence). This CDR3 has 17 residues. For the CDR3, the DNA is TGTGCCAGCAGTTCTAGACAGCTCGGTATTATGAACACTGAAGCTTTCTTT. It is translated as CASSSRQLGIMNTEAFF.

This clonotype was counted only a few times. V is TRBV6-1 and J is TRBJ2-2; 9 nucleotides match TRBD1. CDR3 length equals 15 residues. V shed 8 bases and J 4 bases; nucleotides not matched to a gene: 8. Germline V gives CDR1 MNHNS, CDR2 SASEGT. The CDR3: CASFATTGGTGELFF. For the CDR3, the DNA is TGTGCCAGCTTCGCTACGACAGGGGGCACCGGGGAGCTGTTTTTT.

This clonotype has a handful of counts. The rearrangement links TRBV10-3 to TRBJ1-5; D is perhaps TRBD1 (5 bases). The CDR3 totals 15 residues. CDR1 and CDR2 from the germline V gene are ENHRY and SYGVKD. V lost 10 bases and J 6 bases, leaving 22 bases between the germline ends. CDR3 loop: CATSPEGAGSQPQHF. The CDR3, as DNA: TGTGCCACCTCCCCCGAGGGTGCAGGGTCTCAGCCCCAGCATTTT.

There are many counts of this clonotype. The chain couples TRBV6-5 to TRBJ2-6, with D uncertain. Germline V gene sequence: CDR1 MNHEY, CDR2 SVGAGI. CDR3 length: 16 residues. V lost 6 bases to trimming and J lost 0 bases, with 12 bases between them. The CDR3 sequence: CASSVRFNSGANVLTF. The CDR3 DNA sequence: TGTGCCAGCAGCGTCAGATTCAACTCTGGGGCCAACGTCCTGACTTTC.

This clonotype was detected many times. The chain employs TRBV2 and TRBJ1-1; D uncertain. The V gene's germline CDR1 is SNHLY and CDR2 FYNNEI. The V end lost 1 base, the J end lost 3 bases, and 3 bases lay between the germline ends. CDR3 length: 12 amino acids. The CDR3: CASSEDHTEAFF. DNA for the CDR3: TGTGCCAGCAGTGAAGACCACACTGAAGCTTTCTTT.

A few counts support this clonotype. The chain employs TRBV11-2 and TRBJ2-7, with D possibly matching TRBD1 (5 bases). CDR1 SGHAT and CDR2 FQNNGV come from the germline V gene. V lost 3 bases to trimming and J lost 3 bases, with 9 bases between them. The CDR3 loop spans 13 amino acids. CDR3: CASSLDIFYEQYF. As DNA, the CDR3 is TGTGCCAGCAGCTTGGACATCTTCTACGAGCAGTACTTC.

In this sample, this clonotype turned up many times. V usage is TRBV18 and J usage is TRBJ1-1; D remains ambiguous. Trimming took 8 bases from V and 2 from J, leaving 12 bases between them. This CDR3 has 13 residues. Germline lookup yields CDR1 KGHSH and CDR2 LQKENI. The CDR3 region has the DNA TGTGCCAGCAGTCCACCCGGAAACACTGAAGCTTTCTTT. The encoded protein is CASSPPGNTEAFF.